This T cell receptor (beta chain) stems from a study of CD8 T cells in Susac syndrome. Study conclusions and caveats: Only a relatively small number of individuals were included in the TCR sequencing and HLA analysis.

RNA was extracted with the RNeasy kit, and a quantity of about 0.45 to 1 ug was reverse transcribed using random hexamers. The method of amplification for TCR beta CDR3 was immunoSEQ multiplex PCR, covering 54 Vbeta and 13 Jbeta. Via MiXCR, TCRdb re-called the immunoSEQ multiplex PCR reads, giving one row per CDR3 protein. The sample carries over 150,000 distinct CDR3 sequences, over 90% recorded once. Comment on this clonotype: What it recognizes is unknown.

Deletions cut 0 bases from V and 4 bases from J, with 6 bases between. Germline V lookup: CDR1 SNHLY, CDR2 FYNNEI. The CDR3 contains 13 residues. Sequencing of TCR beta, carried out with a high-throughput approach, was applied to CD8+ and CD4+ T cells from the blood. Sequencing was performed on CD4+ T cells from PBMCs. This TCR was recovered from a human donor with Susac syndrome. V gene TRBV2 combines with J gene TRBJ1-1, with D unclear. The CDR3 reads CASSEAGLTEAFF. CDR3 coding DNA: TGTGCCAGCAGTGAAGCAGGCCTCACTGAAGCTTTCTTT. Filled out from reference TRBV2 and TRBJ1-1, the complete variable domain reads EPEVTQTPSHQVTQMGQEVILRCVPISNHLYFYWYRQILGQKVEFLVSFYNNEISEKSEIFDDQFSVERPDGSNFTLKIRSTKLEDSAMYFCASSEAGLTEAFFGQGTRLTVV.